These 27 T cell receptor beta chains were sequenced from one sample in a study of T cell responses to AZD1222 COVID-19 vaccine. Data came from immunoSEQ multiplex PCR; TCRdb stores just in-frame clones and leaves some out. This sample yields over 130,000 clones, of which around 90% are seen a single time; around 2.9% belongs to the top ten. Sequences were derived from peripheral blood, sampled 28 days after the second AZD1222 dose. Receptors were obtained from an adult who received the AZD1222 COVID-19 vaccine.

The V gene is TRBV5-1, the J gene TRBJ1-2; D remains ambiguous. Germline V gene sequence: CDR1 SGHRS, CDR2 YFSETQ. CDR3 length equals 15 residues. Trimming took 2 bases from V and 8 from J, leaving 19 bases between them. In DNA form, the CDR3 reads TGCGCCAGCAGCTTTACAGCAGGTTCATGGGTAGGCTACACCTTC. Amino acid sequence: CASSFTAGSWVGYTF.

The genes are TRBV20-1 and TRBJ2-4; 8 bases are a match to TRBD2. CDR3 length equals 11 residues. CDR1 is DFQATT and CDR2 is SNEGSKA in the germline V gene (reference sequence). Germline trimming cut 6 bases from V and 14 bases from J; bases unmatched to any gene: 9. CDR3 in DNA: TGCAGTGCCACGGATCGGACTAGCAAGTACTTC. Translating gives CSATDRTSKYF.

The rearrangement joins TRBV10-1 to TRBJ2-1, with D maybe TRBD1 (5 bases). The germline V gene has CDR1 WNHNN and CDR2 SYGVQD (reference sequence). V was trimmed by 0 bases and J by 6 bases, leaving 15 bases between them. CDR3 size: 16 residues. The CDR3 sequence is CASSESGWGRANEQFF. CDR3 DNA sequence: TGCGCCAGCAGTGAGTCGGGGTGGGGCCGGGCCAATGAGCAGTTCTTC.

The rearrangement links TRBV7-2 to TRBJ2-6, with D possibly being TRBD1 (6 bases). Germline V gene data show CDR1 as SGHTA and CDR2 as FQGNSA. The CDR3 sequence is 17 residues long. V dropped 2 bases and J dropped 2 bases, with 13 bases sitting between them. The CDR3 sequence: CASSLQQGTAGANVLTF. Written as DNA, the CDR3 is TGTGCCAGCAGCTTACAACAGGGAACCGCTGGGGCCAACGTCCTGACTTTC.

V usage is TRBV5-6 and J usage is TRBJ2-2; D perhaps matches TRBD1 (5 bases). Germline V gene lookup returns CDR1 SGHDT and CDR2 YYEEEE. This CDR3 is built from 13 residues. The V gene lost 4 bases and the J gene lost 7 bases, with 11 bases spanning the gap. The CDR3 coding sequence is TGTGCCAGCAGCCGTACAGGCGGCGGGGAGCTGTTTTTT. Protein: CASSRTGGGELFF.

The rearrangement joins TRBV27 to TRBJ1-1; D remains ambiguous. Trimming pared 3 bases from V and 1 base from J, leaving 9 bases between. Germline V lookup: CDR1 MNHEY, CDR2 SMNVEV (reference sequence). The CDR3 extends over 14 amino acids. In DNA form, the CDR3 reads TGTGCCAGCAGTTTGGGCACCACGAACACTGAAGCTTTCTTT. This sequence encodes CASSLGTTNTEAFF.

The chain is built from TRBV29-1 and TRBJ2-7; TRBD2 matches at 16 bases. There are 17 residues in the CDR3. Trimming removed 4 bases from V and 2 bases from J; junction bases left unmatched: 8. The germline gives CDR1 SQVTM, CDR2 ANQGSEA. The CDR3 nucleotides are TGCAGCGTTGCGTCGGGACTAGCGGGAGGGCCCACCTACGAGCAGTACTTC. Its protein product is CSVASGLAGGPTYEQYF.

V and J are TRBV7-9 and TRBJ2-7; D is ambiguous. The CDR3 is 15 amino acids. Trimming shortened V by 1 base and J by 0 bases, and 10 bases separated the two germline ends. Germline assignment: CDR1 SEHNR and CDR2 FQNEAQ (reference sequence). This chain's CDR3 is CASSLVGSLSYEQYF. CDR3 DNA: TGTGCCAGCAGCTTAGTGGGCAGCCTCTCCTACGAGCAGTACTTC.

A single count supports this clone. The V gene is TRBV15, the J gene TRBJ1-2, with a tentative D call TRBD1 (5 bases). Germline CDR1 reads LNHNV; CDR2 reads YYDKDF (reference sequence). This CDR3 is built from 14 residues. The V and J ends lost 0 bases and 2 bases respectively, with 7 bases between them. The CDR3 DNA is TGTGCCACCAGCAGAGACAGGGACAACTATGGCTACACCTTC. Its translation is CATSRDRDNYGYTF.

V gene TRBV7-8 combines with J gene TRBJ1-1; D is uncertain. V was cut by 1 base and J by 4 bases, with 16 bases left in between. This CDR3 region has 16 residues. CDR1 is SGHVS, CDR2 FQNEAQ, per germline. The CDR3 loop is CASSLGRAGMSTEAFF. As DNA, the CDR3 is TGTGCCAGCAGCTTAGGAAGGGCGGGAATGAGCACTGAAGCTTTCTTT.

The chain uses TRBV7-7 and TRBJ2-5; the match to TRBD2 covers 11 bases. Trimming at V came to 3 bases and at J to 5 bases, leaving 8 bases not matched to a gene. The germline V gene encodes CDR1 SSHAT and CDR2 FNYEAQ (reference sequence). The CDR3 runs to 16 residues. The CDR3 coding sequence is TGTGCCAGCAGCTTTCAACTAGCGGGAGCGGGGGAGACCCAGTACTTC. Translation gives CASSFQLAGAGETQYF.

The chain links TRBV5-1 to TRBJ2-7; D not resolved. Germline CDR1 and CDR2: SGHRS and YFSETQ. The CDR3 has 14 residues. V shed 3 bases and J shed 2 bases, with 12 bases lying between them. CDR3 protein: CASSSTGTTYEQYF. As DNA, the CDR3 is TGCGCCAGCAGCTCGACGGGTACGACCTACGAGCAGTACTTC.

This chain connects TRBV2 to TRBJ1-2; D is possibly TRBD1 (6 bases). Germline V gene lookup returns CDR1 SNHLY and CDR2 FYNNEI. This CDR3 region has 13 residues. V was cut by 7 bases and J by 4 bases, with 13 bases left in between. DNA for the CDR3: TGTGCCAGCACCGGGGGGCGAGTCTATGGCTACACCTTC. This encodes CASTGGRVYGYTF.

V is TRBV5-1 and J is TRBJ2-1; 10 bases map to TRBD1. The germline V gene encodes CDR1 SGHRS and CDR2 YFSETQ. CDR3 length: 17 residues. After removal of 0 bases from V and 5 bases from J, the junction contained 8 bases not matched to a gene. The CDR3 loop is CASSLGLLGTGDNEQFF. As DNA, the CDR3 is TGCGCCAGCAGCTTGGGCCTGCTCGGGACAGGGGACAATGAGCAGTTCTTC.

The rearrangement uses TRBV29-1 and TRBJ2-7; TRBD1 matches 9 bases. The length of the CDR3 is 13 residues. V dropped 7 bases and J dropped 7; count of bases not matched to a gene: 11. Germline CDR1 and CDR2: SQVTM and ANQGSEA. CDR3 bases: TGCAGCGCCGAACCGGGACAGGGTGAGGAGCAGTACTTC. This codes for CSAEPGQGEEQYF.

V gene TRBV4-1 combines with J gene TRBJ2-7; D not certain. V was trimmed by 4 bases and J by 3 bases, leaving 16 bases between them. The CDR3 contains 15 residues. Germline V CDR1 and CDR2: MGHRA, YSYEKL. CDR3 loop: CASSRNSDTFYEQYF. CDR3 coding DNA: TGCGCCAGCAGCCGAAACTCTGATACCTTCTACGAGCAGTACTTC.

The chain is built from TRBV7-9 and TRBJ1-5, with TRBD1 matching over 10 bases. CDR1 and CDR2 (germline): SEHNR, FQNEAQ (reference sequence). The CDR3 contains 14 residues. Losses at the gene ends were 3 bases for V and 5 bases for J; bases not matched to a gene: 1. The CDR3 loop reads CASSLGQGHQPQHF. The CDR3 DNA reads TGTGCCAGCAGCTTGGGACAGGGGCATCAGCCCCAGCATTTT. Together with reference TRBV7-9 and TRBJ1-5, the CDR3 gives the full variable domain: DTGVSQNPRHKITKRGQNVTFRCDPISEHNRLYWYRQTLGQGPEFLTYFQNEAQLEKSRLLSDRFSAERPKGSFSTLEIQRTEQGDSAMYLCASSLGQGHQPQHFGDGTRLSIL.

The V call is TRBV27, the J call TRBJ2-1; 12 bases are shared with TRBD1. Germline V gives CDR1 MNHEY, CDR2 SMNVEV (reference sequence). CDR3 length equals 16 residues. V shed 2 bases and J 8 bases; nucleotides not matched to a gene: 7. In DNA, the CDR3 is TGTGCCAGCAGTTTACAGATCGGGACAGGGGGCGATGAGCAGTTCTTC. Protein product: CASSLQIGTGGDEQFF.

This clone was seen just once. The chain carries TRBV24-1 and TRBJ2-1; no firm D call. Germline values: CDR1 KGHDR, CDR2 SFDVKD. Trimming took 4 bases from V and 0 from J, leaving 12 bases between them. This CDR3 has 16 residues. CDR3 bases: TGTGCCACCAGTGACCCTAAGAGGAGCTCCTACAATGAGCAGTTCTTC. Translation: CATSDPKRSSYNEQFF.

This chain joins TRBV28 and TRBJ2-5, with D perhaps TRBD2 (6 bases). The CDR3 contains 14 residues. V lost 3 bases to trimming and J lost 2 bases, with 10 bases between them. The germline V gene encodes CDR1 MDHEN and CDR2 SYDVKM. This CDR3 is CASSFPGLQETQYF. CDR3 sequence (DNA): TGTGCCAGCAGTTTCCCGGGACTTCAAGAGACCCAGTACTTC.

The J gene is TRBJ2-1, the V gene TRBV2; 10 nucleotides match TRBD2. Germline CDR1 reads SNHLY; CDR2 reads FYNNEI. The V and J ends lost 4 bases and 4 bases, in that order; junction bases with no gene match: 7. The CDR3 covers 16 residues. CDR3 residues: CASSVGLAEEYNEQFF. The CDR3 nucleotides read TGTGCCAGCAGTGTCGGACTAGCGGAGGAATACAATGAGCAGTTCTTC.

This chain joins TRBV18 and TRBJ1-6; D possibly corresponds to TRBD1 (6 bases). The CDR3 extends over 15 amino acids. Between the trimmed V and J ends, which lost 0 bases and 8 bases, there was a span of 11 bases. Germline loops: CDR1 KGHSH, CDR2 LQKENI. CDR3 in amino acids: CASSPPGRQDSPLHF. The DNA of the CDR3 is TGTGCCAGCTCACCACCCGGACGACAGGATTCACCCCTCCACTTT.

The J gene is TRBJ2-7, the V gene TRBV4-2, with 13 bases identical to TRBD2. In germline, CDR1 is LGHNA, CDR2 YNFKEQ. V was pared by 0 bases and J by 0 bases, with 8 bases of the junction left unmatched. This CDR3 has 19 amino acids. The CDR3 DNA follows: TGTGCCAGCAGCCAAGATCCGGGACTAGCGGGGATTAGCTCCTACGAGCAGTACTTC. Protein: CASSQDPGLAGISSYEQYF.

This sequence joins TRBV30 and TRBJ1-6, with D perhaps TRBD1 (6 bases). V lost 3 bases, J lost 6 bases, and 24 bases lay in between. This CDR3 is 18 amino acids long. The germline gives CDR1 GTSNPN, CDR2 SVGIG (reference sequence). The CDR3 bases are TGTGCCTGGAGCACCGGGACACCCCCGGTGACCCGTAATTCACCCCTCCACTTT. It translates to CAWSTGTPPVTRNSPLHF.

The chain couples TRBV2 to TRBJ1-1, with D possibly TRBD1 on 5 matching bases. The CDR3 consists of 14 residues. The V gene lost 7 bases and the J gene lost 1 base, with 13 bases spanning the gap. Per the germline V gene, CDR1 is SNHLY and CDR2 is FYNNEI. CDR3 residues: CASTVSGGNTEAFF. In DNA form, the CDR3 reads TGTGCCAGCACCGTTAGTGGGGGGAACACTGAAGCTTTCTTT.

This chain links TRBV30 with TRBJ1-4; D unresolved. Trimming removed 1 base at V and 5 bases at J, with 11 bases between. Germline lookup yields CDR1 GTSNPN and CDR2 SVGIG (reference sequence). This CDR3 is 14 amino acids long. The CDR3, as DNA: TGTGCCTGGAGTGGCCCTTCGGGAAATGAAAAACTGTTTTTT. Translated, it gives CAWSGPSGNEKLFF.

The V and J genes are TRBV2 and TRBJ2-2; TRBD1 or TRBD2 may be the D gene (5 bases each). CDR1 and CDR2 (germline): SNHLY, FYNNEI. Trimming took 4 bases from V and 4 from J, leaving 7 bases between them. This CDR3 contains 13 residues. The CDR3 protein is CASSGGSTGELFF. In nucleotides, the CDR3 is TGTGCCAGCAGTGGGGGGAGCACCGGGGAGCTGTTTTTT. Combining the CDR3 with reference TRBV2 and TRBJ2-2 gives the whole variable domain EPEVTQTPSHQVTQMGQEVILRCVPISNHLYFYWYRQILGQKVEFLVSFYNNEISEKSEIFDDQFSVERPDGSNFTLKIRSTKLEDSAMYFCASSGGSTGELFFGEGSRLTVL.